The present T cell receptor beta chain was sequenced within a study of immune evolution from preneoplasia to lung adenocarcinoma. Study-wide findings and caveats: From normal lung to invasive adenocarcinoma, top clone frequencies appeared to decrease. Normal lung had highest clonality; later lesions appeared denser, more diverse.

CDR1 is MNHNS, CDR2 SASEGT, per germline. This CDR3 region has 14 residues. Between the trimmed V and J ends, which lost 10 bases and 3 bases, there was a span of 15 bases. Patient tissue came from resections in Japan or China, 2014–2017. Sequenced by immunoSEQ multiplex PCR; TCRdb stores in-frame clones only, minus some. Of 6,000 to 8,000 clones listed, 60% to 75% are singletons. With regard to this clone: What it recognizes is unknown.

The TCR sequence derives from a donor at least 70 years old with lung adenocarcinoma. The sequenced sample was FFPE adjacent normal lung tissue. The chain employs TRBV6-1 and TRBJ2-2; D is perhaps TRBD2 (6 bases). The CDR3 spells CANGGGYDTGELFF. CDR3 DNA: TGTGCCAACGGGGGAGGATATGACACCGGGGAGCTGTTTTTT.